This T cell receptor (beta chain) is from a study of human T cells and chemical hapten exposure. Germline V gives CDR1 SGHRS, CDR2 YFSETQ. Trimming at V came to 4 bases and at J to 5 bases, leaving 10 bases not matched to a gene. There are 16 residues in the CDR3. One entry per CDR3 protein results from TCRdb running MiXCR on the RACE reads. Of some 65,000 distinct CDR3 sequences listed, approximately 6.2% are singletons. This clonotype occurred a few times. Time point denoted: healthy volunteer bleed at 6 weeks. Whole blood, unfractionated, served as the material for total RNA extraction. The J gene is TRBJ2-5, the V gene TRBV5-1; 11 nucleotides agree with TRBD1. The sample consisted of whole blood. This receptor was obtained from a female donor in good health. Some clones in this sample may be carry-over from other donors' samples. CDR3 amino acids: CASSQARTGGGETQYF. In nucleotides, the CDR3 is TGCGCCAGCAGCCAGGCTAGGACAGGGGGCGGTGAGACCCAGTACTTC.